These 7 T cell receptor beta chains came from one sample sequenced in a study of cytomegalovirus exposure and HLA in healthy donors. The study ran its PCR with 60 Vbeta and 13 Jbeta primers. TCRdb's table, derived via immunoSEQ multiplex PCR, lists solely in-frame clones and lacks some. Here the sample spans approximately 180,000 clones, around 78% being singletons. The sample taken for sequencing was PBMCs. The receptors shown here come from a woman between 50 and 59 years old in good health and CMV-seropositive.

This chain uses TRBV7-9 with TRBJ1-5; D unclear. Trimming left V 2 bases short and J 7 bases short, with 6 bases between. Germline V gives CDR1 SEHNR, CDR2 FQNEAQ (reference sequence). The CDR3 is 12 residues long. CDR3 loop: CASSLLAQPQHF. The CDR3 nucleotides read TGTGCCAGCAGCTTACTTGCGCAGCCCCAGCATTTT. Together with reference TRBV7-9 and TRBJ1-5, the CDR3 gives the full variable domain: DTGVSQNPRHKITKRGQNVTFRCDPISEHNRLYWYRQTLGQGPEFLTYFQNEAQLEKSRLLSDRFSAERPKGSFSTLEIQRTEQGDSAMYLCASSLLAQPQHFGDGTRLSIL.

V usage is TRBV9 and J usage is TRBJ1-1, with 12 positions matching TRBD1. V was pared by 1 base and J by 0 bases, with 4 bases of the junction left unmatched. CDR3 length: 17 residues. Germline V gene data show CDR1 as SGDLS and CDR2 as YYNGEE. CDR3 residues: CASSVSRDRGLNTEAFF. The CDR3 DNA reads TGTGCCAGCAGCGTATCTCGGGACAGGGGGCTGAACACTGAAGCTTTCTTT.

The gene calls are TRBV4-2 and TRBJ2-1; maybe TRBD2 (7 bases). Germline-derived CDR1 and CDR2 are LGHNA and YNFKEQ. The CDR3 contains 11 residues. Trimming left V 4 bases short and J 12 bases short, with 10 bases between. CDR3 in DNA: TGTGCCAGCAGCCCCGGGGGGCCGCAGTTCTTC. It encodes CASSPGGPQFF.

This chain connects TRBV19 to TRBJ1-5; D uncertain. This CDR3 contains 18 residues. V was pared by 5 bases and J by 0 bases, with 20 bases between. Germline V gene lookup returns CDR1 LNHDA and CDR2 SQIVND (reference sequence). As DNA, the CDR3 is TGTGCCAGTAGTTCCGGACGGCGACTACCGGTTAGCAATCAGCCCCAGCATTTT. Amino acids: CASSSGRRLPVSNQPQHF. Drawing the rest from reference TRBV19 and TRBJ1-5, the complete variable domain is DGGITQSPKYLFRKEGQNVTLSCEQNLNHDAMYWYRQDPGQGLRLIYYSQIVNDFQKGDIAEGYSVSREKKESFPLTVTSAQKNPTAFYLCASSSGRRLPVSNQPQHFGDGTRLSIL.

V gene TRBV14 combines with J gene TRBJ1-1, with 10 bases matching TRBD1. The CDR3 spans 13 residues. After removal of 8 bases from V and 8 bases from J, the junction contained 8 bases not matched to a gene. The germline V gene has CDR1 SGHDN and CDR2 FVKESK. CDR3 DNA sequence: TGTGCCAGCCGAGACAGGGGGCGAATGGAAGCTTTCTTT. It encodes CASRDRGRMEAFF.

The CDR3 reads CASSLYGTTADTQYF. CDR3 DNA sequence: TGTGCCAGCAGCCTATACGGGACTACAGCAGATACGCAGTATTTT. The V and J genes are TRBV13 and TRBJ2-3; 7 bases line up with TRBD2. The V gene's germline CDR1 is PRHDT and CDR2 FYEKMQ (reference sequence). CDR3 length: 15 residues. The ends lost 5 bases at V and 4 bases at J; junction bases unmatched: 9.

The DNA for the CDR3 is TGTGCCAGCAGTGATCTGGGGACTAGCGCACTGACCGGGGAGCTGTTTTTT. Its protein is CASSDLGTSALTGELFF. The rearrangement uses TRBV25-1 and TRBJ2-2, with TRBD2 identical over 10 bases. The J segment lost 5 bases and the V segment lost 3 bases, leaving 9 bases of the junction unmatched. This CDR3 is 17 amino acids long. Germline assignment: CDR1 MGHDK and CDR2 SYGVNS.